The next 5 T cell receptor beta chains were all read from a single sample in a study of vaccination effects on CD4 cells after COVID-19. These receptors have no known antigen. The ViraFEST assay expanded antigen-specific CD4+ T cells with viral peptide pools before sequencing. Subsequent to a culture period of less than twelve days, CD4+ T cells were isolated. The infection with SARS-CoV-2 (confirmed by PCR) occurred in this person between March and December 2020. Sequencing was performed with immunoSEQ multiplex PCR; in TCRdb, only in-frame clones are kept and a portion is missing. In the table there are around 49,000 clones, approximately 77% of which are singletons. Sequencing was performed on CD4+ T cells from PBMCs cultured with a peptide pool, taken before COVID-19 vaccination. These receptors were taken from a human donor who had a prior SARS-CoV-2 infection.

V usage is TRBV6-2 or TRBV6-3 and J usage is TRBJ2-7, with D unresolved. The CDR3 runs 11 residues. Trimming stripped 5 bases from V and 3 bases from J, with 5 bases between. From germline, CDR1 is MNHEY and CDR2 SVGEGT. CDR3 bases: TGTGCCAGCAGTAGGAACTACGAGCAGTACTTC. Its translation is CASSRNYEQYF.

The chain couples TRBV5-6 to TRBJ2-1; 11 bases align to TRBD2. Germline assignment: CDR1 SGHDT and CDR2 YYEEEE. The trim removed 5 bases at V and 4 bases at J, leaving 2 bases unmatched. The CDR3 runs to 14 residues. CDR3 coding DNA: TGTGCCAGCAGGCGACTAGCGGGATACAATGAGCAGTTCTTC. It yields the protein CASRRLAGYNEQFF. The entire variable domain, with the rest obtained from reference TRBV5-6 and TRBJ2-1, is as follows: DAGVTQSPTHLIKTRGQQVTLRCSPKSGHDTVSWYQQALGQGPQFIFQYYEEEERQRGNFPDRFSGHQFPNYSSELNVNALLLGDSALYLCASRRLAGYNEQFFGPGTRLTVL.

This chain uses TRBV5-1 with TRBJ1-1; 9 bases map to TRBD1. V lost 4 bases to trimming and J lost 5 bases; unmatched junction nucleotides: 9. The germline V gene has CDR1 SGHRS and CDR2 YFSETQ. This CDR3 is built from 15 residues. CDR3 DNA sequence: TGCGCCAGCAGCGTCTCCGGGACAGGGAATACTGAAGCTTTCTTT. Translated, it gives CASSVSGTGNTEAFF.

The chain combines TRBV19 with TRBJ2-7; D might be TRBD1 (6 bases). From germline, CDR1 is LNHDA and CDR2 SQIVND (reference sequence). This CDR3 is 13 amino acids long. With 6 bases removed from V and 5 bases from J, the gap between germline ends came to 14 bases. The CDR3 reads CASSTRHRDEQYF. The CDR3 DNA follows: TGTGCCAGTAGCACCCGCCACAGGGACGAGCAGTACTTC. Full variable domain (outside the CDR3, taken from reference TRBV19 and TRBJ2-7): DGGITQSPKYLFRKEGQNVTLSCEQNLNHDAMYWYRQDPGQGLRLIYYSQIVNDFQKGDIAEGYSVSREKKESFPLTVTSAQKNPTAFYLCASSTRHRDEQYFGPGTRLTVT.

The rearrangement links TRBV5-6 to TRBJ1-5; D might be TRBD1 (5 bases). Germline-derived CDR1 and CDR2 are SGHDT and YYEEEE. This CDR3 is 14 amino acids long. V was shortened by 3 bases and J by 6 bases, with 13 bases between the two germline ends. The CDR3 spells CASSSGHSRQPQHF. The CDR3 DNA reads as TGTGCCAGCAGCTCCGGACATTCCCGTCAGCCCCAGCATTTT.